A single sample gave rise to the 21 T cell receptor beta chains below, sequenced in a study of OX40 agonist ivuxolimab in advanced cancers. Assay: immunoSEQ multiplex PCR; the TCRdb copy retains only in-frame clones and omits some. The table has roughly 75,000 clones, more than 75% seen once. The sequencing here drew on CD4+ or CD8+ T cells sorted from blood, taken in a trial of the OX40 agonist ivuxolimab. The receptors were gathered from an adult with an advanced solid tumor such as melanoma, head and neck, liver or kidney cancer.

CDR3: CASSGTSYGYTF. CDR3 nucleotides: TGTGCCAGCTCCGGGACAAGCTATGGCTACACCTTC. This sequence joins TRBV2 and TRBJ1-2, with D perhaps matching TRBD1 (6 bases). The CDR3 totals 12 residues. Trimming took off 8 bases at V and 4 bases at J, with 11 bases between the two ends. The germline CDR1 and CDR2 sequences are SNHLY and FYNNEI.

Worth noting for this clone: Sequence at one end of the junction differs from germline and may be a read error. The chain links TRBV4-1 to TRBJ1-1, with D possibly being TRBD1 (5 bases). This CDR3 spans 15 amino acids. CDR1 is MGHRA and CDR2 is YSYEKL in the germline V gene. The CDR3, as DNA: TGCACCAGCAGCCAAGATCCTGGGGGGGAAACTGAAGCTTTCTTT. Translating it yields CTSSQDPGGETEAFF.

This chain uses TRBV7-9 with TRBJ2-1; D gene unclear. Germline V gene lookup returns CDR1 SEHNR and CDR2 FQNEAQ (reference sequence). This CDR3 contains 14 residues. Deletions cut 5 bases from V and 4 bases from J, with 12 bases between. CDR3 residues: CASSTRARYNEQFF. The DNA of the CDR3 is TGTGCCAGCAGCACTCGGGCCCGTTACAATGAGCAGTTCTTC.

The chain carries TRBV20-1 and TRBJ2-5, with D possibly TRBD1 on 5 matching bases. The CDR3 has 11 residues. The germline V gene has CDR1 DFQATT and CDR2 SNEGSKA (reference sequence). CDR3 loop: CPTKGSETQYF. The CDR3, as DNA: TGCCCAACAAAGGGGTCAGAGACCCAGTACTTC.

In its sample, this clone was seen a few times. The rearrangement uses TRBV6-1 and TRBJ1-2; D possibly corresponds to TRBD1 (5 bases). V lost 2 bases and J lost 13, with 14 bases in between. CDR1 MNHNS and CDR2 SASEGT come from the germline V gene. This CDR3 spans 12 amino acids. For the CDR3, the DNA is TGTGCCAGCAGTGAATCCGCAGGGTGGCCCACCTTC. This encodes CASSESAGWPTF.

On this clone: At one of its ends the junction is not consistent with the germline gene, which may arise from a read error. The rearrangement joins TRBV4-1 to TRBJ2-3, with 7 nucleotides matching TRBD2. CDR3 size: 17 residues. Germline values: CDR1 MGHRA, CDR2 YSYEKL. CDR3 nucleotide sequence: TGCGCCAGCAGCCAAGATTTTGGCGGGAGAGGCACAGATGCGCAGTATTTT. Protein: CASSQDFGGRGTDAQYF.

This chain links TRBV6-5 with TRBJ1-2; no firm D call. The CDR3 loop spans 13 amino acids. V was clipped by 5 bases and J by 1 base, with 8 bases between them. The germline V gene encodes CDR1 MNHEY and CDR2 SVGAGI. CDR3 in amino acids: CASSPTGNYGYTF. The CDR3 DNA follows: TGTGCCAGCAGTCCGACGGGTAACTATGGCTACACCTTC.

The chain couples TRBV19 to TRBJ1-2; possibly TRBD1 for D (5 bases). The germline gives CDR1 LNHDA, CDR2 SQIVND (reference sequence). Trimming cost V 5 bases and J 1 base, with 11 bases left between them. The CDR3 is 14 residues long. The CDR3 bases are TGTGCCAGTAGTCTTAACAGGAATAACTATGGCTACACCTTC. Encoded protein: CASSLNRNNYGYTF.

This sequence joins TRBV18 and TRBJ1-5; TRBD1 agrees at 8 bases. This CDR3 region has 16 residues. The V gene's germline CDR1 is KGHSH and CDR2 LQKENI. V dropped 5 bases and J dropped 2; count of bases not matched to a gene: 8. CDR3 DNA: TGTGCCAGCTCAACAGGGACAGGCGAGGGCAATCAGCCCCAGCATTTT. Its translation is CASSTGTGEGNQPQHF.

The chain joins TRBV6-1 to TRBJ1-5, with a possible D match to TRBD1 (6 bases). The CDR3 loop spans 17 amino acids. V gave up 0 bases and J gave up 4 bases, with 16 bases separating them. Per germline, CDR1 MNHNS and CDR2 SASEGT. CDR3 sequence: CASSEAGGGSGNQPQHF. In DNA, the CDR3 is TGTGCCAGCAGTGAAGCTGGGGGGGGCTCCGGAAATCAGCCCCAGCATTTT.

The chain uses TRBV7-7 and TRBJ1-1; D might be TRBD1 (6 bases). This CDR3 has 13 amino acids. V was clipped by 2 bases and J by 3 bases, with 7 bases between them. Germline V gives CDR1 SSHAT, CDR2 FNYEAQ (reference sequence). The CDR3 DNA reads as TGTGCCAGCAGCTTAAGGACAGACACTGAAGCTTTCTTT. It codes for CASSLRTDTEAFF.

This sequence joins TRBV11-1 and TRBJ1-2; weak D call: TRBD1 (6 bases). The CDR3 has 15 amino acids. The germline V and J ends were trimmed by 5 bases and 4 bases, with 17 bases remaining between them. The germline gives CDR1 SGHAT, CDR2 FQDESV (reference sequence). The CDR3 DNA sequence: TGTGCCAGCAGCCTCGGGACCGGGGGCGTCTATGGCTACACCTTC. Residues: CASSLGTGGVYGYTF. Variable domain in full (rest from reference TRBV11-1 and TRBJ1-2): EAEVAQSPRYKITEKSQAVAFWCDPISGHATLYWYRQILGQGPELLVQFQDESVVDDSQLPKDRFSAERLKGVDSTLKIQPAELGDSAMYLCASSLGTGGVYGYTFGSGTRLTVV.

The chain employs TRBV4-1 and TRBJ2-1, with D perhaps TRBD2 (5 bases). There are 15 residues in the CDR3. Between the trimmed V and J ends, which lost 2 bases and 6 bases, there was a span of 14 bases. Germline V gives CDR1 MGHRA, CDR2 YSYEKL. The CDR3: CASSQLVASTNEQFF. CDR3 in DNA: TGCGCCAGCAGCCAACTGGTTGCTAGCACCAATGAGCAGTTCTTC.

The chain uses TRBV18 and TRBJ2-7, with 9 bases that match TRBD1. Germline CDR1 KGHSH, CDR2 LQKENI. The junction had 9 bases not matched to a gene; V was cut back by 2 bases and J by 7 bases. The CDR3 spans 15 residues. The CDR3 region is CASSPTRTGAREQYF. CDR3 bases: TGTGCCAGCTCACCAACGAGGACAGGGGCGCGGGAGCAGTACTTC.

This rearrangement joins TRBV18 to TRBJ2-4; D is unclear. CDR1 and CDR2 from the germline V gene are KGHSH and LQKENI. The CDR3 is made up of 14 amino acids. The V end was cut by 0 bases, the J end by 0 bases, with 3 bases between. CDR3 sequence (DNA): TGTGCCAGCTCACCACCGCTAGCCAAAAACATTCAGTACTTC. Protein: CASSPPLAKNIQYF.

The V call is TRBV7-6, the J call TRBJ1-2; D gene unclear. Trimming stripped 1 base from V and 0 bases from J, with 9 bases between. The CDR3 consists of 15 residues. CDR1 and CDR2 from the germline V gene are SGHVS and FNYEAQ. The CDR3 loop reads CASSLVRIPNYGYTF. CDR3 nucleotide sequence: TGTGCCAGCAGCTTAGTCAGGATCCCTAACTATGGCTACACCTTC.

As DNA, the CDR3 is TGTGCCAGCAGCAAAGTTAGCTTT. Translating it yields CASSKVSF. This chain links TRBV21-1 with TRBJ1-3. TRBV21-1 is termed a pseudogene. The CDR3 is 8 residues long.

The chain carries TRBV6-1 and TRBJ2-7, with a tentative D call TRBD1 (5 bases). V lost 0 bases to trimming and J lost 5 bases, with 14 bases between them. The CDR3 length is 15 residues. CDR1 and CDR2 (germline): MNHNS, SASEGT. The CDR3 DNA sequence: TGTGCCAGCAGTGAAGCTCTCAGGGCGGTGGACGAGCAGTACTTC. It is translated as CASSEALRAVDEQYF.

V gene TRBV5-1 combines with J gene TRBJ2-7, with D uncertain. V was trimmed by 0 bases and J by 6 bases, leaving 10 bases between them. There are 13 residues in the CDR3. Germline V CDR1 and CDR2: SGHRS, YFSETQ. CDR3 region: CASSLVVLAEQYF. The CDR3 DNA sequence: TGCGCCAGCAGCTTGGTAGTTCTCGCCGAGCAGTACTTC.

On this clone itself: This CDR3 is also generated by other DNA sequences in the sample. The CDR3 DNA reads as TGTGCCAGTAGTATCTCCGCAGGGGAAGCTTTCTTT. Amino acids: CASSISAGEAFF. V is TRBV19 and J is TRBJ1-1, with D maybe TRBD1 (5 bases). Trimming removed 3 bases at V and 8 bases at J, with 10 bases between. This CDR3 is built from 12 residues. The V gene's germline CDR1 is LNHDA and CDR2 SQIVND (reference sequence). The full variable domain, with the rest looked up from reference TRBV19 and TRBJ1-1, is DGGITQSPKYLFRKEGQNVTLSCEQNLNHDAMYWYRQDPGQGLRLIYYSQIVNDFQKGDIAEGYSVSREKKESFPLTVTSAQKNPTAFYLCASSISAGEAFFGQGTRLTVV.

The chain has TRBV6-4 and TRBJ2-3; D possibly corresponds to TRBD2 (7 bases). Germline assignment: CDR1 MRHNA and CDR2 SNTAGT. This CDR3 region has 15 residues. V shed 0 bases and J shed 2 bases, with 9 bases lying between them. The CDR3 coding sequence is TGTGCCAGCAGTGACTCGGCGGGGGCCACAGATACGCAGTATTTT. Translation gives CASSDSAGATDTQYF.